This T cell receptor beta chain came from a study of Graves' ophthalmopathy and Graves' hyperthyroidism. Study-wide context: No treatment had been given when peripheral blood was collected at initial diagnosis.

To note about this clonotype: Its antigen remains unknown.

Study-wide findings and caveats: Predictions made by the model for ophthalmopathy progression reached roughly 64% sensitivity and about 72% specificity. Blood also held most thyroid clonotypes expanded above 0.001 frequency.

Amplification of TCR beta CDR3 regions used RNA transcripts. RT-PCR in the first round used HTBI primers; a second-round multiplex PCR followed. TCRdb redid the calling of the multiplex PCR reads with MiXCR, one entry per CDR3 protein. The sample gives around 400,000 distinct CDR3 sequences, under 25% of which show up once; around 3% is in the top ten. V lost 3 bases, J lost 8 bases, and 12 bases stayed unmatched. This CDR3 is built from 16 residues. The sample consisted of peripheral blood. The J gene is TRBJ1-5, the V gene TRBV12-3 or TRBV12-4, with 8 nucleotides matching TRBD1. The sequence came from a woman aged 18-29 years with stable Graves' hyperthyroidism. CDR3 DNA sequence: TGTGCCAGCAGTTTGGAACTCCGACAGGGGCTAGAGCCCCAGCATTTT. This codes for CASSLELRQGLEPQHF.